The 30 T cell receptor beta chains listed next were all sequenced from one sample in a study of T cells after posttransplantation cyclophosphamide. Repertoires were generated with immunoSEQ multiplex PCR, while TCRdb's copy carries only in-frame clones and drops some. The sample records about 52,000 clones, 94% being singletons. Sequenced: PBMCs. These receptor sequences come from a woman in her twenties or thirties in good health and a related stem cell transplant donor.

CDR3 residues: CASSSPTEGTLTGELFF. DNA of the CDR3: TGTGCCAGCAGCTCCCCGACTGAGGGAACACTCACCGGGGAGCTGTTTTTT. V and J are TRBV11-3 and TRBJ2-2, with D maybe TRBD2 (5 bases). This CDR3 contains 17 residues. From germline, CDR1 is SGHNT and CDR2 YENEEA. The ends were cut back, 4 bases at V and 4 bases at J, with 19 bases in the middle. The whole variable domain, remainder taken from reference TRBV11-3 and TRBJ2-2, is EAGVVQSPRYKIIEKKQPVAFWCNPISGHNTLYWYLQNLGQGPELLIRYENEEAVDDSQLPKDRFSAERLKGVDSTLKIQPAELGDSAVYLCASSSPTEGTLTGELFFGEGSRLTVL.

This clone has more than one count but fewer than ten. This rearrangement joins TRBV6-1 to TRBJ1-5; no reliable D call. V lost 2 bases, J lost 3 bases, and 8 bases lay in between. This CDR3 is 14 amino acids long. In germline, CDR1 is MNHNS, CDR2 SASEGT. CDR3: CASSEQALNQPQHF. Written as DNA, the CDR3 is TGTGCCAGCAGTGAACAGGCACTCAATCAGCCCCAGCATTTT.

V gene TRBV27 combines with J gene TRBJ1-6, with 9 nucleotides matching TRBD1. This CDR3 is built from 14 residues. J lost 13 bases, V lost 5 bases, and 9 bases had no gene match. The germline V gene has CDR1 MNHEY and CDR2 SMNVEV (reference sequence). The CDR3 DNA follows: TGTGCCAGCAGTCCGGGACAGGGTTTGGGTCCCCTCCACTTT. This sequence encodes CASSPGQGLGPLHF.

The gene calls are TRBV5-1 and TRBJ2-1; 9 nucleotides align to TRBD2. After removal of 5 bases from V and 3 bases from J, the junction contained 6 bases not matched to a gene. In germline, CDR1 is SGHRS, CDR2 YFSETQ. The CDR3 consists of 15 residues. The CDR3 DNA reads as TGCGCCAGCAGGTCTAGCGGGGCCTTCTACAATGAGCAGTTCTTC. Its translation is CASRSSGAFYNEQFF.

The rearrangement links TRBV18 to TRBJ2-2; 10 bases line up with TRBD2. Germline V gives CDR1 KGHSH, CDR2 LQKENI. With V trimmed by 3 bases and J by 4 bases, 11 bases remained unmatched. The CDR3 loop spans 18 amino acids. CDR3 residues: CASSPELAGTYLTGELFF. CDR3 nucleotides: TGTGCCAGCTCACCCGAACTAGCGGGGACCTACCTCACCGGGGAGCTGTTTTTT. Supplemented by reference TRBV18 and TRBJ2-2, the full variable domain reads NAGVMQNPRHLVRRRGQEARLRCSPMKGHSHVYWYRQLPEEGLKFMVYLQKENIIDESGMPKERFSAEFPKEGPSILRIQQVVRGDSAAYFCASSPELAGTYLTGELFFGEGSRLTVL.

The sample holds one count of this clone. The V call is TRBV7-2, the J call TRBJ1-1, with 7 nucleotides matching TRBD1. J lost 4 bases, V lost 0 bases, and 2 bases had no gene match. The CDR3 has 14 residues. Per the germline V gene, CDR1 is SGHTA and CDR2 is FQGNSA. The CDR3 DNA sequence: TGTGCCAGCAGCTTAGCCAGGGGGACCACTGAAGCTTTCTTT. This gives the protein CASSLARGTTEAFF.

This chain connects TRBV6-6 to TRBJ2-1; D is possibly TRBD1 (5 bases). CDR1 is MNHNY and CDR2 is SVGAGI in the germline V gene (reference sequence). Trimming shortened V by 2 bases and J by 7 bases, and 9 bases separated the two germline ends. The CDR3 covers 13 residues. CDR3 sequence: CASSYGAGNEQFF. The CDR3 DNA is TGTGCCAGCAGTTACGGCGCAGGGAATGAGCAGTTCTTC.

V gene TRBV6-4 combines with J gene TRBJ2-1; 11 nucleotides match TRBD1. V trimming: 6 bases; J trimming: 8 bases; junction bases outside the gene matches: 6. The germline CDR1 and CDR2 sequences are MRHNA and SNTAGT. This CDR3 comprises 14 residues. CDR3 sequence reads: CASRRGQGAHEQFF. CDR3 nucleotide sequence: TGTGCCAGCAGGAGAGGACAGGGGGCCCATGAGCAGTTCTTC.

V and J are TRBV15 and TRBJ1-4; D unresolved. Germline CDR1 reads LNHNV; CDR2 reads YYDKDF (reference sequence). V lost 4 bases and J lost 7, with 7 bases in between. This CDR3 has 12 amino acids. CDR3 nucleotides: TGTGCCACCAGCACCCGAGGTGAAAAACTGTTTTTT. Translated, it gives CATSTRGEKLFF.

The CDR3 loop reads CAWAVGQSNTGELFF. For the CDR3, the DNA is TGTGCCTGGGCGGTCGGACAGTCAAACACCGGGGAGCTGTTTTTT. The chain recombines TRBV30 with TRBJ2-2; D might be TRBD1 (6 bases). Looked up from germline, CDR1 is GTSNPN and CDR2 is SVGIG (reference sequence). The CDR3 consists of 15 residues. Trimming pared 5 bases from V and 2 bases from J, leaving 15 bases between.

The table lists this clone with a count of one. The chain links TRBV28 to TRBJ1-2; D is ambiguous. CDR1 is MDHEN and CDR2 is SYDVKM in the germline V gene. This CDR3 has 15 residues. V was clipped by 5 bases and J by 0 bases, with 13 bases between them. CDR3 bases: TGTGCCAGCAGTCCTAACTGGGCTTCTAACTATGGCTACACCTTC. As protein: CASSPNWASNYGYTF.

This chain uses TRBV10-3 with TRBJ2-3; 10 bases map to TRBD2. J was trimmed by 3 bases and V by 4 bases; bases with no gene match: 1. The CDR3 has 14 amino acids. Germline V gene sequence: CDR1 ENHRY, CDR2 SYGVKD. Here the CDR3 reads CAISGTSGTDTQYF. CDR3 bases: TGTGCCATCAGTGGGACTAGCGGAACAGATACGCAGTATTTT.

The chain employs TRBV7-2 and TRBJ2-5, with 14 positions matching TRBD2. The CDR3 loop spans 15 amino acids. Germline CDR1 reads SGHTA; CDR2 reads FQGNSA. Trimming took 3 bases from V and 7 from J; bases not matched to a gene: 4. The chain's CDR3 is CASSLGLAGVGTQYF. The CDR3 DNA follows: TGTGCCAGCAGCTTGGGACTAGCGGGGGTCGGGACCCAGTACTTC. Complete variable domain (other parts from reference TRBV7-2 and TRBJ2-5): GAGVSQSPSNKVTEKGKDVELRCDPISGHTALYWYRQSLGQGLEFLIYFQGNSAPDKSGLPSDRFSAERTGGSVSTLTIQRTQQEDSAVYLCASSLGLAGVGTQYFGPGTRLLVL.

The chain uses TRBV4-2 and TRBJ2-3; 8 nucleotides align to TRBD2. V was pared by 1 base and J by 6 bases, with 9 bases of the junction left unmatched. Germline V gene lookup returns CDR1 LGHNA and CDR2 YNFKEQ. The CDR3 is made up of 16 amino acids. CDR3 bases: TGTGCCAGCAGCCAAGCCGGGACTAGGGGTTGGGATACGCAGTATTTT. Its translation is CASSQAGTRGWDTQYF.

The V and J genes are TRBV5-5 and TRBJ1-1; D remains unclear. The CDR3 spans 13 residues. Germline loops: CDR1 SGHKS, CDR2 YYEKEE (reference sequence). Deletions cut 2 bases from V and 7 bases from J, with 12 bases between. The CDR3 DNA reads as TGTGCCAGCAGCTTCGCGGGTCGAATTGAAGCTTTCTTT. Its translation is CASSFAGRIEAFF.

This chain joins TRBV4-3 and TRBJ2-1; D is perhaps TRBD1 (6 bases). V gave up 1 base and J gave up 6 bases, with 10 bases separating them. Per the germline V gene, CDR1 is LGHNA and CDR2 is YSLEER. The CDR3 sequence is 14 residues long. The DNA for the CDR3 is TGCGCCAGCAGCCAAGTCGGCAGGGGCAATGAGCAGTTCTTC. Protein: CASSQVGRGNEQFF.

CDR3 bases: TGTGCCAGCAGCTTAGGAACAGGGTCGAACACCGGGGAGCTGTTTTTT. Protein sequence: CASSLGTGSNTGELFF. V gene TRBV7-8 combines with J gene TRBJ2-2, with a possible D match to TRBD1 (6 bases). The CDR3 runs 16 residues. The V and J ends lost 1 base and 0 bases respectively, with 9 bases between them. Germline CDR1 and CDR2: SGHVS and FQNEAQ.

This chain uses TRBV25-1 with TRBJ1-2; 7 positions agree with TRBD1. The CDR3 spans 11 residues. The germline V gene has CDR1 MGHDK and CDR2 SYGVNS. Germline trimming cut 7 bases from V and 4 bases from J; bases unmatched to any gene: 0. The DNA for the CDR3 is TGTGCCAGCACAGGGGGCTATGGCTACACCTTC. Its translation is CASTGGYGYTF.

The J gene is TRBJ2-7, the V gene TRBV30; maybe TRBD2 (7 bases). The CDR3 contains 16 residues. CDR1 is GTSNPN, CDR2 SVGIG, per germline (reference sequence). V lost 7 bases to trimming and J lost 5 bases, with 27 bases between them. CDR3 bases: TGTGCCTTTCTTTCTCAAGAGGCGCGGGGGCGCGACGAGCAGTACTTC. It codes for CAFLSQEARGRDEQYF. Supplemented by reference TRBV30 and TRBJ2-7, the full variable domain reads SQTIHQWPATLVQPVGSPLSLECTVEGTSNPNLYWYRQAAGRGLQLLFYSVGIGQISSEVPQNLSASRPQDRQFILSSKKLLLSDSGFYLCAFLSQEARGRDEQYFGPGTRLTVT.

The chain uses TRBV5-1 and TRBJ1-1, with TRBD1 matching 7 bases. Germline CDR1 reads SGHRS; CDR2 reads YFSETQ. This CDR3 comprises 14 residues. The junction had 5 bases not matched to a gene; V was cut back by 2 bases and J by 4 bases. CDR3 protein: CASSLTTGSTEAFF. The CDR3 DNA sequence: TGCGCCAGCAGCTTAACGACAGGGAGCACTGAAGCTTTCTTT.

CDR3 sequence: CASTLYTEAFF. The CDR3 DNA follows: TGTGCCAGCACACTCTACACTGAAGCTTTCTTT. The chain carries TRBV28 and TRBJ1-1; no clear D gene. The V gene's germline CDR1 is MDHEN and CDR2 SYDVKM. The V end was cut by 7 bases, the J end by 3 bases, with 6 bases between. This CDR3 spans 11 amino acids.

In its sample, this clone is medium-sized (0.01 to 0.1%). The chain uses TRBV2 and TRBJ2-7, with 10 bases matching TRBD1. V shed 6 bases, J shed 3 bases, and the junction held 5 bases outside the gene matches. Germline CDR1 reads SNHLY; CDR2 reads FYNNEI. This CDR3 is built from 14 residues. CDR3 bases: TGTGCCAGCAGGCCAGGGGACAGGGGCTACGAGCAGTACTTC. Amino acids: CASRPGDRGYEQYF.

V usage is TRBV27 and J usage is TRBJ2-7; TRBD1 might be the D (6 bases). V gave up 2 bases and J gave up 5 bases, with 16 bases separating them. This CDR3 comprises 15 residues. Germline CDR1 and CDR2: MNHEY and SMNVEV (reference sequence). The CDR3 region has the DNA TGTGCCAGCAGTTTACGGGCAGGGGTGGTCCACGAGCAGTACTTC. Its translation: CASSLRAGVVHEQYF.

The genes are TRBV9 and TRBJ1-4, with D possibly TRBD1 on 5 matching bases. Germline V gene sequence: CDR1 SGDLS, CDR2 YYNGEE. The V and J ends lost 4 bases and 5 bases respectively, with 12 bases between them. CDR3 length: 14 amino acids. CDR3 sequence: CASSSGTENEKLFF. CDR3 DNA: TGTGCCAGCAGCTCCGGGACTGAGAATGAAAAACTGTTTTTT.

The genes are TRBV5-6 and TRBJ1-1; 12 bases match TRBD1. The CDR3 is made up of 16 amino acids. Unmatched junction bases numbered 2, after V lost 0 bases and J lost 2 bases. The germline V gene encodes CDR1 SGHDT and CDR2 YYEEEE. In nucleotides, the CDR3 is TGTGCCAGCAGCTTGGAGGGGACAGGGGGCAACACTGAAGCTTTCTTT. This gives the protein CASSLEGTGGNTEAFF.

The V and J genes are TRBV5-6 and TRBJ1-1, with D possibly TRBD1 on 6 matching bases. Germline CDR1 and CDR2: SGHDT and YYEEEE. V gave up 0 bases and J gave up 0 bases, with 12 bases separating them. This CDR3 is built from 16 residues. The chain's CDR3 is CASSLGEGQMNTEAFF. The CDR3 region has the DNA TGTGCCAGCAGCTTGGGGGAGGGACAAATGAACACTGAAGCTTTCTTT.

This chain uses TRBV5-1 with TRBJ1-1, with D perhaps TRBD1 (5 bases). The V end lost 2 bases, the J end lost 1 base, and 6 bases lay between the germline ends. CDR3 size: 13 residues. From germline, CDR1 is SGHRS and CDR2 YFSETQ. The CDR3 spells CASSFDRNTEAFF. In DNA form, the CDR3 reads TGCGCCAGCAGCTTCGACAGGAACACTGAAGCTTTCTTT.

This chain uses TRBV4-2 with TRBJ2-7, with 11 bases matching TRBD2. This CDR3 contains 15 residues. The germline CDR1 and CDR2 sequences are LGHNA and YNFKEQ. The V and J ends lost 3 bases and 2 bases, in that order; junction bases with no gene match: 3. DNA of the CDR3: TGTGCCAGCAGCCATCCTAGCGGGGGGACCTACGAGCAGTACTTC. Translating gives CASSHPSGGTYEQYF.

This clone was seen a single time. The rearrangement joins TRBV5-1 to TRBJ1-1; D not certain. The V end was cut by 0 bases, the J end by 1 base, with 7 bases between. CDR1 SGHRS and CDR2 YFSETQ come from the germline V gene. The length of the CDR3 is 14 residues. CDR3 DNA sequence: TGCGCCAGCAGCTTGGTGGCGGAGAACACTGAAGCTTTCTTT. Its translation: CASSLVAENTEAFF.

The chain couples TRBV7-2 to TRBJ2-7, with 9 bases lining up with TRBD2. CDR3 size: 16 residues. Per the germline V gene, CDR1 is SGHTA and CDR2 is FQGNSA. J was trimmed by 2 bases and V by 5 bases; bases with no gene match: 10. The CDR3 protein is CASSPAGRGGAYEQYF. The CDR3 DNA is TGTGCCAGCAGCCCCGCGGGGCGGGGGGGCGCCTACGAGCAGTACTTC.